The T cell receptor beta chain described here comes from a study of response to subunit inactivated influenza vaccine. Study outcomes and limitations: Authors suggested few new T cells are recruited by each seasonal influenza vaccination.

At least ten counts were recorded for this clonotype. The antigen is undetermined. Per the germline V gene, CDR1 is SGHTA and CDR2 is FQGNSA. V shed 1 base and J 0 bases; nucleotides not matched to a gene: 1. This CDR3 contains 16 residues. Each CDR3 protein is one row after TCRdb ran MiXCR on the RT-PCR reads. The sample has 500,000 to 750,000 distinct CDR3 sequences, less than 15% seen once. This sequence originates from a man aged 45-60 years who received an inactivated influenza vaccine. This sequence joins TRBV7-2 and TRBJ2-1; 9 nucleotides match TRBD2. The specimen was PBMCs from blood, collected 12 days after vaccination. The CDR3 loop is CASSLGGRASYNEQFF. CDR3 sequence (DNA): TGTGCCAGCAGCTTAGGCGGGAGGGCCTCCTACAATGAGCAGTTCTTC. Supplemented by reference TRBV7-2 and TRBJ2-1, the full variable domain reads GAGVSQSPSNKVTEKGKDVELRCDPISGHTALYWYRQSLGQGLEFLIYFQGNSAPDKSGLPSDRFSAERTGGSVSTLTIQRTQQEDSAVYLCASSLGGRASYNEQFFGPGTRLTVL.